The source of this T cell receptor beta chain is a study of blood T cell repertoires in COVID-19 (dated by TCRdb to between 2020 and 2021). In the study overall: Collaborator samples came from the United States, Italy and Spain and covered acute and convalescent phases of COVID-19. The prospective study material was composed of cDNA or gDNA derived from T cells, B-cell-depleted T cells, or PBMCs. Subjects who had been exposed to COVID-19, were actively infected with it, or had recovered from it provided the deeply sampled blood TCRbeta repertoires that made up the dataset. A freely available public database, intended as a resource for researchers studying the immune response to SARS-CoV-2, is where the repertoires were released. The samples were drawn from two sources: the first 160 participants of the ongoing ImmuneRACE study, and 1,000 to 1,500 subjects contributed by 6 global collaborators. Nearly every sample came with metadata listing a de-identified subject ID, COVID-19 status, age in years and sex. HLA class I and class II types, where available, came from metadata supplied by the sample provider rather than from assay-based typing.

V has 4 bases trimmed and J has 7 bases trimmed; junction bases matching no gene number 3. The CDR3 goes from the cysteine to the phenylalanine over 12 residues. The read is trimmed to its CDR3 DNA, 36 bases read in frame from base 1. From a lookup of the germline V gene, CDR1 and CDR2 are SGHDT and YYEEEE. TCRbeta CDR3 regions were amplified from genomic DNA using the immunoSEQ Assay, a bias-controlled multiplex PCR. For the original study's pipeline: The number of nucleated cells in each sample was estimated from the amplification of reference gene primers within the assay. Sequence reads were collapsed and filtered to measure the absolute abundance of every unique TCRbeta CDR3 rearrangement. Productive Simpson clonality was computed per sample as the square root of Simpson's diversity index over productive rearrangements. TCRdb took over this immuneACCESS table, retaining in-frame rearrangements with V and J assigned. Such tables are incomplete; in checked studies, under half of the missing clones stem from an unresolved V gene, and the remainder is unexplained. V and J calls and clone size are copied from that table; D and trimming were computed from the DNA. A total of 110,000 or so clones appear in this sample, over 75% of them only once. The ten largest clones take up 6.5% to 10% of the sample.

On this clone: It lacks a known antigen. No base-level quality is on record; no much larger clone is a single base apart.

Another Seattle source contributed samples from volunteer blood donors who had recovered from COVID-19. The collaborating institutions used their own protocols to collect whole blood in K2EDTA tubes. For TCRbeta analysis, collaborators shipped samples as frozen whole blood, isolated PBMCs, or DNA extracted from either of those sample types. Summary of the overall study and its limitations: The quantity of clinical and demographic metadata differed by source and by participant and was supplied without curation.

Sequencing input: peripheral blood. This TCR came from a woman aged 70 to 79 who had recovered from COVID-19. This chain joins TRBV5-6 to TRBJ1-2, with TRBD1 identical over 8 junction bases. The CDR3 has the sequence CASSPGGGGYTF. Read as DNA, the sequence is TGTGCCAGCAGCCCAGGGGGCGGTGGCTACACCTTC.